This is a list of T cell receptor beta chains from one sample in a study of T-cell memory formation after mild COVID-19. TCRdb itself ran the 5' RACE reads through MiXCR, one entry per CDR3 protein. In the table there are approximately 250,000 distinct CDR3 sequences, about 17% of which are singletons. Sample: PBMCs or a T cell subset sorted from them (not recorded which). The source is a man between 18 and 35 years old who had mild COVID-19 (a few samples of this study predate the infection). Cell type and time point are not known. Each CDR3 is given with its conserved first and last residue. Each record gives: D gene, V gene, J gene, clone size, CDR3 DNA, CDR3 protein. The D gene is left open where the match is weak. Clone size is stated in some rows and not others, as once, few, many or a class when expanded.

>NA|TRBV29-1|TRBJ1-2|NA
TGCAGCGTTGAAGGGAACTATGGCTACACCTTC
CSVEGNYGYTF
>TRBD1|TRBV7-2|TRBJ1-2|few
TGTGCCAGCAGCTTACTCCCCGCAGGGGGCGGCTATGGCTACACCTTC
CASSLLPAGGGYGYTF
>TRBD1|TRBV6-5|TRBJ1-5|NA
TGTGCCAGCAGAGCGACAGGGATTCAGCCCCAGCATTTT
CASRATGIQPQHF
>NA|TRBV5-1|TRBJ2-1|NA
TGCGCCAGCAGCTTGGAAGGGGGGAGATCGAGTGATGAGCAGTTCTTC
CASSLEGGRSSDEQFF
>NA|TRBV7-2|TRBJ1-4|few
TGTGCCAGCAGCAACCCGCCGGGCAGTACTAATGAAAAACTGTTTTTT
CASSNPPGSTNEKLFF
>NA|TRBV18|TRBJ1-6|many
TGTGCCAGCTCCCCCTATAATTCACCCCTCCACTTT
CASSPYNSPLHF
>TRBD1|TRBV4-1|TRBJ2-1|NA
TGCGCCAGCAGCCAGGTCCCGGGACAGGGGGCTAGCAATGAGCAGTTCTTC
CASSQVPGQGASNEQFF
>NA|TRBV30|TRBJ2-1|NA
TGTGCCTGGTCGCTTGGAGGGGGAGGTCGCAATGAGCAGTTCTTC
CAWSLGGGGRNEQFF
>TRBD1|TRBV5-1|TRBJ2-3|few
TGCGCCAGCACCTCGGGACAGAACACAGATACGCAGTATTTT
CASTSGQNTDTQYF
>NA|TRBV6-6|TRBJ2-3|NA
TGTGCCATAAACTCCGACGGGGATACGCAGTATTTT
CAINSDGDTQYF
>TRBD2|TRBV3-1|TRBJ2-2|few
TGTGCCAGCAGCCAAGCGGGGGGGAACACCGGGGAGCTGTTTTTT
CASSQAGGNTGELFF
>NA|TRBV29-1|TRBJ2-5|NA
TGCAGCGTTGGTCAGGTTGTGTACCAAGAGACACAGTACTTC
CSVGQVVYQETQYF
>TRBD2|TRBV10-3|TRBJ2-3|many
TGTGCCATCCGGAGACTAGCGGGCACAGATACGCAGTATTTT
CAIRRLAGTDTQYF
>NA|TRBV29-1|TRBJ2-2|NA
TGCAGCGCCTATGGACCGAACACCGGGGAGCTGTTTTTT
CSAYGPNTGELFF
>NA|TRBV5-1|TRBJ2-2|NA
TGCGCCAGCAGCATCAGCGTAGGGGAGCTGTTTTTT
CASSISVGELFF
>NA|TRBV10-3|TRBJ1-3|NA
TGTGCCATCAGTGACACCTCTGGAAACACCATATATTTT
CAISDTSGNTIYF
>TRBD2|TRBV7-9|TRBJ2-2|few
TGTGCCAGCAGTGGGGGGGACTCCTCCACCGGGGAGCTGTTTTTT
CASSGGDSSTGELFF
>NA|TRBV5-1|TRBJ2-3|NA
TGCGCCAGCAGCTTGGGAGGGAACTATGGCACAGATACGCAGTATTTT
CASSLGGNYGTDTQYF
>TRBD2|TRBV5-1|TRBJ2-3|few
TGCGCCAGCAGCCGCCTCGGGACTAGCGGGGGTACAGATACGCAGTATTTT
CASSRLGTSGGTDTQYF
>NA|TRBV5-5|TRBJ1-2|many
TGTGCCAGCAGCTTGGTGGACAGATATGGCTACACCTTC
CASSLVDRYGYTF
>NA|TRBV6-5|TRBJ1-1|NA
TGTGCCAGCAGTTACTTCCGGGGGACTGAAGCTTTCTTT
CASSYFRGTEAFF
>TRBD1|TRBV7-2|TRBJ2-7|many
TGTGCCAGCAGCTTAGTTGTCTCGACAGGGAAGGGCGAGCAGTACTTC
CASSLVVSTGKGEQYF
>NA|TRBV14|TRBJ2-1|NA
TGTGCCAGCAGCCAAGTCCGAACTTACAATGAGCAGTTCTTC
CASSQVRTYNEQFF
>NA|TRBV12-3/TRBV12-4|TRBJ2-5|few
TGTGCCAGCAGTTTAGCAAGCCAGTTACAAGAGACCCAGTACTTC
CASSLASQLQETQYF
>NA|TRBV7-2|TRBJ1-2|few
TGTGCCAGCAGCTTAGCACGAGGACACTATGGCTACACCTTC
CASSLARGHYGYTF
>TRBD2|TRBV4-2|TRBJ2-1|few
TGTGCCAGCAGCCAGAGAATAGCGGGGGGGCGGGGAGATGAGCAGTTCTTC
CASSQRIAGGRGDEQFF
>TRBD1|TRBV5-6|TRBJ1-2|few
TGTGCCAGCAGCTTGGCCCTCAGGGGGACCCTCTATGGCTACACCTTC
CASSLALRGTLYGYTF
>TRBD1|TRBV7-2|TRBJ2-1|NA
TGTGCCAGCAGAAAGGACAGGGCCACGTTCAATGAGCAGTTCTTC
CASRKDRATFNEQFF
>TRBD1|TRBV4-2|TRBJ2-5|NA
TGTGCCAGCAGCCAAGATGGGACAGGGGGCTTGGAGACCCAGTACTTC
CASSQDGTGGLETQYF
>TRBD2|TRBV7-3|TRBJ2-1|NA
TGTGCCAGCAGCTTAACTTCTAGCGGATGGGTCTCCAATGAGCAGTTCTTC
CASSLTSSGWVSNEQFF
>NA|TRBV12-3/TRBV12-4|TRBJ1-1|few
TGTGCCAGCAGTTTGTTTCAGGGGTCTGGGGAAGCTTTCTTT
CASSLFQGSGEAFF
>NA|TRBV7-9|TRBJ1-6|NA
TGTGCCAGCAGCTTAGTGAATCATGGGCTCTCGTTGCCACCCCTCCACTTT
CASSLVNHGLSLPPLHF
>NA|TRBV4-2|TRBJ1-5|NA
TGTGCCAGCAGCCAAGAAAGGGTTCAGCCCCAGCATTTT
CASSQERVQPQHF
>NA|TRBV15|TRBJ1-1|few
TGTGCCACCAGCAGAGTTGGTAGGGAGCAAGCTTTCTTT
CATSRVGREQAFF
>NA|TRBV5-1|TRBJ1-6|few
TGCGCCAGCAGCTTAAGGGGACGGGATTCACCCCTCCACTTT
CASSLRGRDSPLHF
>NA|TRBV20-1|TRBJ2-7|many
TGCAGTGCTAGAGCCGACAGCCTCTCCAGCGGGCAGTACTTC
CSARADSLSSGQYF
>NA|TRBV5-4|TRBJ1-6|few
TGTGCCAGCAGCGAAACACGGAATTCACCCCTCCACTTT
CASSETRNSPLHF
>NA|TRBV7-2|TRBJ2-4|few
TGTGCCAGCAGCTTCGGGGAGCTGGCCAAAAACATTCAGTACTTC
CASSFGELAKNIQYF
>TRBD2|TRBV12-3/TRBV12-4|TRBJ2-5|NA
TGTGCCAGCAGTCCGCGGCGGGGGGGCCTTTTCGTCGGGGATCGCGAGACCCAGTACTTC
CASSPRRGGLFVGDRETQYF
>TRBD1|TRBV3-1|TRBJ1-5|NA
TGTGCCAGCAGCCAGAGGACAGGGGGCTTCGGGCCCCAGCATTTT
CASSQRTGGFGPQHF
>NA|TRBV7-9|TRBJ1-1|many
TGTGCCAGCAGACAGGGTCTCACTGAAGCTTTCTTT
CASRQGLTEAFF
>TRBD2|TRBV7-9|TRBJ2-3|NA
TGTGCCAGCAGCTTAGAAGGCGGGGGGGCCTATAGTACGCAGTATTTT
CASSLEGGGAYSTQYF
>TRBD2|TRBV12-3/TRBV12-4|TRBJ2-3|NA
TGTGCCAGCAGTGTAAGCGGGGGTTCCACAGATACGCAGTATTTT
CASSVSGGSTDTQYF
>NA|TRBV27|TRBJ1-6|few
TGTGCCAGCAGTTTCGCGTCGAGGGGTGCGTACTCACCCCTCCACTTT
CASSFASRGAYSPLHF
>NA|TRBV20-1|TRBJ1-5|few
TGCAGTGCTAGTGGGGGCCTCCATCAGCCCCAGCATTTT
CSASGGLHQPQHF
>NA|TRBV4-3|TRBJ2-2|NA
TGCGCCAGCAGCCAAGACTCTCGGCGGGGTAACACCGGGGAGCTGTTTTTT
CASSQDSRRGNTGELFF
>NA|TRBV12-3/TRBV12-4|TRBJ2-3|many
TGTGCCAGCGGGACGACGCACAGGGATAAAGGAGATACGCAGTATTTT
CASGTTHRDKGDTQYF
>NA|TRBV4-3|TRBJ1-1|few
TGCGCCAGCAAGACCGAGGGTTGGGACACTGAAGCTTTCTTT
CASKTEGWDTEAFF
>NA|TRBV5-1|TRBJ2-1|many
TGTGCCAGCAGCTTGGTGGGGGGTTCCTACAATGAGCAGTTCTTC
CASSLVGGSYNEQFF
>TRBD1|TRBV12-3/TRBV12-4|TRBJ1-1|few
TGTGCCAGCAGCCGGGACAGGGGGTATGCTTTCTTT
CASSRDRGYAFF
>TRBD2|TRBV7-2|TRBJ2-3|many
TGTGCCAGCAGCCCTACGGGGGGGGCGGATACGCAGTATTTT
CASSPTGGADTQYF
>NA|TRBV7-6|TRBJ2-3|NA
TGTGCCAGCAGCTCCCGGACTCTACCAGATACGCAGTATTTT
CASSSRTLPDTQYF
>NA|TRBV19|TRBJ1-2|many
TGTGCCACCGCGGTTGACTCAGGGTACTATGGCTACACCTTC
CATAVDSGYYGYTF